This TCR beta chain came from a study of Graves' ophthalmopathy and Graves' hyperthyroidism. Notes on the study in general: Most expanded thyroid clonotypes above 0.001 frequency also appeared in blood. Using 13 signatures, a model distinguished ophthalmopathy from stable hyperthyroidism, reaching more than 85% sensitivity and 81.08% specificity.

Pregnant or lactating patients and those with other autoimmune diseases or uncontrolled infections were excluded. Diagnosis relied on clinical symptoms, serum thyroxine, TRAb, thyroid ultrasound and orbital computed tomography. Transcripts of RNA were the source for amplifying TCR beta CDR3 regions. The workflow started with a first-round RT-PCR run with HTBI primers and then moved on to a second-round multiplex PCR. TCRdb reanalysed the multiplex PCR reads using MiXCR and keeps one entry per CDR3 protein. Of 150,000 to 200,000 distinct CDR3 sequences listed, 37% were seen once; the top ten hold under 6.5%. Per the germline V gene, CDR1 is SGHRS and CDR2 is YFSETQ. V lost 4 bases and J lost 7; bases outside the gene matches: 3. The CDR3 is made up of 12 amino acids. As to this clonotype: Its antigen is not known.

What was sequenced was peripheral blood. This clonotype originated in a woman aged 35 to 49 with Graves' ophthalmopathy. The chain couples TRBV5-1 to TRBJ1-1, with TRBD1 identical over 8 bases. CDR3 protein: CASSPGTGEAFF. The CDR3 DNA sequence: TGCGCCAGCAGCCCCGGGACAGGTGAAGCTTTCTTT.